A selection of T cell receptor beta chains follows, all from one sample in a study of T cells in Graves' hyperthyroidism and ophthalmopathy. TCRdb re-analysed the multiplex PCR reads in MiXCR, keeping a single row per CDR3 protein. The sample has 600,000 to 800,000 distinct CDR3 sequences, about a third seen once. Input material: blood. The receptors stem from a woman aged 40 to 50 with Graves' hyperthyroidism. CDR3s include the opening cysteine and the closing phenylalanine or tryptophan. A D gene is named only where the DNA matches it firmly. Expanded clones get a size class; other rows say once, few or many, or leave the size out.

abundance	v_gene	d_gene	j_gene	CDR3nt	CDR3aa
many	TRBV20-1	-	TRBJ2-5	TGCAGTGCTAGAGCGGGACCTGGCCGGCAAGAGACCCAGTACTTC	CSARAGPGRQETQYF
many	TRBV14	-	TRBJ1-1	TGTGCCAGCAGCCAACAAGGGGTTGAAGCTTTCTTT	CASSQQGVEAFF
few	TRBV6-6	-	TRBJ2-6	TGTGCCAGCAGGGGTAACAGGGTTGGAACCGGGGCCAACGTCCTGACTTTC	CASRGNRVGTGANVLTF
-	TRBV29-1	-	TRBJ1-2	TGCAGCGCTGCGGTGGGGCCTGACTGTGGCTACACCTTC	CSAAVGPDCGYTF
-	TRBV7-8	TRBD1	TRBJ1-1	TGTGCCAGCAGTCACGGACAGGGGAGCGGGCTTGAAGCTTTCTTT	CASSHGQGSGLEAFF
-	TRBV27	-	TRBJ2-5	TGTGCCAGCAGTTACTCCCTGTCCGTAGAGACCCAGTACTTC	CASSYSLSVETQYF
many	TRBV20-1	-	TRBJ1-2	TGCAGTGCTAGTCGTGGGGGAGGTGGCTACACCTTC	CSASRGGGGYTF
-	TRBV28	TRBD2	TRBJ2-7	TGTGCCAGCAGTTTAACTCCTAGCGGGAGCTACTACGAGCAGTACTTC	CASSLTPSGSYYEQYF
-	TRBV10-3	-	TRBJ2-2	TGTGCCATCACCGACCGAGCGGCAGGGGAGCTGTTTTTT	CAITDRAAGELFF
few	TRBV7-8	-	TRBJ1-1	TGTGCCAGCAGCTTAGTAGGGGGGGGGCGGAACACTGAAGCTTTCTTT	CASSLVGGGRNTEAFF
many	TRBV10-2	-	TRBJ2-7	TGCGCCAGCAACGACCGGACTATCACCTACGAGCAGTACTTC	CASNDRTITYEQYF
-	TRBV6-6	-	TRBJ1-5	TGTGCCAGCAGCCCGACCGGGGCATGCAATCAGCCCCAGCATTTT	CASSPTGACNQPQHF
many	TRBV20-1	-	TRBJ1-4	TGCAGTGCTAGAGTGGCAGGGTCAATCCCCGAAAAACTGTTTTTT	CSARVAGSIPEKLFF
few	TRBV12-3/TRBV12-4	-	TRBJ2-6	TGTGCCAGCAGTCCAGGCGAAGGGGTTAACTCTGGGGCCAACGTCCTGACTTTC	CASSPGEGVNSGANVLTF
few	TRBV5-1	TRBD1	TRBJ2-5	TGCGCCAGCAGCTTTGGGACAGGGGAAGAAGAGACCCAGTACTTC	CASSFGTGEEETQYF
-	TRBV7-2	-	TRBJ1-5	TGTGCCAGCAGCCGGGGGACGGAAATAGGGGGATCTCAGCCCCAGCATTTT	CASSRGTEIGGSQPQHF